This T cell receptor beta chain was captured by sequencing in a study of blood T cell repertoires in COVID-19. There are 17 residues in the CDR3. Germline V CDR1 and CDR2: SGHTA, FQGNSA. The germline V and J ends were trimmed by 3 bases and 0 bases, with 12 bases remaining between them. Profiled with immunoSEQ multiplex PCR; TCRdb holds only in-frame clones, not every one. The sample comprises 25,000 to 30,000 clones, less than 85% of which are singletons, and about 1.7% rests with the top ten. The chain joins TRBV7-2 to TRBJ1-6; D perhaps matches TRBD1 (6 bases). Sequencing was carried out using peripheral blood. This receptor was obtained from a man at least 80 years old with active or convalescent COVID-19. CDR3 residues: CASSLVGASSYNSPLHF. The CDR3 nucleotides are TGTGCCAGCAGCTTGGTGGGGGCGAGCTCCTATAATTCACCCCTCCACTTT.